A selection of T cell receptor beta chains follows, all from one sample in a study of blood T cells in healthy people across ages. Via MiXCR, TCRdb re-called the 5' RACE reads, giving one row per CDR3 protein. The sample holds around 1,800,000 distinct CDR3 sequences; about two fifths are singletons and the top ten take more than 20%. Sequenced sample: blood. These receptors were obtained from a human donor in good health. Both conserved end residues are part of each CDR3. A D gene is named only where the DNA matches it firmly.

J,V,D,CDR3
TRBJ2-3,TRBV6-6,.,CAGSYQGGGIDTQYF
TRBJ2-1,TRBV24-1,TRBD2,CATSDISGGLLNEQFF
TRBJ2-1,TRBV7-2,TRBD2,CASSLGGTSGVVEQFF
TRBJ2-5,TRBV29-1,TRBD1,CSVRDRGSETQYF
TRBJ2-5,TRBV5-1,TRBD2,CASRPVAGNQETQYF
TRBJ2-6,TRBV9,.,CARPGGGANVLTF
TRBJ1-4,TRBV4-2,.,CASSLRGMGEKLFF
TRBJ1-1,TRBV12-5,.,CASDANTEAFF
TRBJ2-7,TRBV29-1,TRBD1,CSVTRGNEQYF
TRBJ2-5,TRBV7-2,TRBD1,CASSFRGHQETQYF
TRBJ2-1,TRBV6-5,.,CASSFTLQSSYNEQFF
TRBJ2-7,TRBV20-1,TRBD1,CSADSGQGLDEQYF
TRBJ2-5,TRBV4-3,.,CASSPGAGSETQYF